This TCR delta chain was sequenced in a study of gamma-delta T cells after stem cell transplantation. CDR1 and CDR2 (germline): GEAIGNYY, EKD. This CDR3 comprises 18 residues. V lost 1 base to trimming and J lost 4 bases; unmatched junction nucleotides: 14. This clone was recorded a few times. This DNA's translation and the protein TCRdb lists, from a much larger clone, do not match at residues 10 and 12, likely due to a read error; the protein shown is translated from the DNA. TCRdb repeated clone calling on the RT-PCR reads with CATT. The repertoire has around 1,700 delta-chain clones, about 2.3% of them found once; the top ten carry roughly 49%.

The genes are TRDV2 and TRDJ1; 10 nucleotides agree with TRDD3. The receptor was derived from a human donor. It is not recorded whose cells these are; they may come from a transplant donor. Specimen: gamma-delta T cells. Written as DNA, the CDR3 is TGTGCCTGTGACACGGTCACTGGGGGATTCGAGGAGGGCGATAAACTCATCTTT. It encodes CACDTVTGGFEEGDKLIF.